This TCR beta chain was sequenced during a study of blood T cell repertoires in COVID-19. Repertoires were generated with immunoSEQ multiplex PCR, while TCRdb's copy carries only in-frame clones and drops some. The sample contains 350,000 to 550,000 clones, approximately 90% of which appear only once. Looked up from germline, CDR1 is WNHNN and CDR2 is SYGVQD (reference sequence). The CDR3 totals 13 residues. Trimming cost V 5 bases and J 4 bases, with 8 bases left between them. The sequence derives from a woman in her 30s with acute or convalescent COVID-19. The chain is built from TRBV10-1 and TRBJ2-2, with D possibly being TRBD2 (6 bases). Sequencing used peripheral blood. CDR3 DNA sequence: TGCGCCAGCAGTCAGGGAGGCACCGGGGAGCTGTTTTTT. Translation: CASSQGGTGELFF.